Here is one TCR beta chain with its context. The sample is drawn from a study of T cells in Graves' hyperthyroidism and ophthalmopathy. There are 16 residues in the CDR3. J lost 0 bases, V lost 4 bases, and 7 bases had no gene match. The V gene's germline CDR1 is SQVTM and CDR2 ANQGSEA. There were TCR beta CDR3 regions amplified from RNA transcripts. An initial round of RT-PCR targeting the TCR CDR3 relied on the HTBI primer set. TCRdb re-called the multiplex PCR reads with MiXCR, one entry per CDR3 protein. The sample has some 370,000 distinct CDR3 sequences; about a sixth are singletons. Patients between 18 and 65 years old had hyperthyroidism, newly diagnosed and lasting under 2 months. PBMCs were derived from 9.5 to 10 ml fresh peripheral blood.

This TCR was sampled from a young woman with Graves' hyperthyroidism that later progressed to Graves' ophthalmopathy. V usage is TRBV29-1 and J usage is TRBJ2-3, with 10 bases lining up with TRBD2. The specimen was blood. The CDR3 DNA reads TGCAGCGTTGCTCCGGGACTAGCGCCTAGCACAGATACGCAGTATTTT. Translated: CSVAPGLAPSTDTQYF.